The clone carrying this TCR beta chain turned up a few times. Its target is not known. With 0 bases removed from V and 2 bases from J, the gap between germline ends came to 14 bases. The CDR3 runs 16 residues. Germline assignment: CDR1 MNHEY and CDR2 SVGAGI. The record originates from a study of early T cells in non-severe SARS-CoV-2 infection. Overall study findings and caveats: Sequences matched to VDJdb favored anti-spike CD8 responses, while private and CD4 specificities were missed.

Unique molecular identifiers tagged individual cDNA molecules. One entry per CDR3 protein results from TCRdb running MiXCR on the 5' RACE reads. The data show 75,000 to 80,000 distinct CDR3 sequences, 15% to 19% seen once. The source material was whole blood. This chain connects TRBV6-5 to TRBJ2-7; D possibly corresponds to TRBD2 (6 bases). This clonotype was sampled from an adult who was a healthcare worker with PCR-confirmed SARS-CoV-2 infection or an uninfected control (not recorded which). The CDR3 reads CASSYSSGVRTYEQYF. In nucleotides, the CDR3 is TGTGCCAGCAGTTACTCGTCGGGGGTCAGGACCTACGAGCAGTACTTC.